This T cell receptor beta chain was profiled in a study of cytomegalovirus exposure and HLA in healthy donors. Study-wide points: The classifier reportedly diagnosed cytomegalovirus status with high sensitivity and specificity.

Notes on this clone: What it binds is not known.

Produced via immunoSEQ multiplex PCR; TCRdb's table is partial and in-frame only. This sample carries 55,000 to 80,000 clones, approximately 95% of them seen once, and the ten largest clones take more than 6.5%. The sequence derives from a young woman in good health and CMV-seropositive. Sequenced sample: PBMCs.

CDR3 nucleotide sequence: TGTGCCAGCTTGTCCGACAGGGACTCCTACGAGCAGTACTTC. Its protein is CASLSDRDSYEQYF. The V and J genes are TRBV18 and TRBJ2-7; 7 bases are a match to TRBD1. The CDR3 is 14 amino acids. V lost 7 bases and J lost 0; bases outside the gene matches: 6. Looked up from germline, CDR1 is KGHSH and CDR2 is LQKENI.